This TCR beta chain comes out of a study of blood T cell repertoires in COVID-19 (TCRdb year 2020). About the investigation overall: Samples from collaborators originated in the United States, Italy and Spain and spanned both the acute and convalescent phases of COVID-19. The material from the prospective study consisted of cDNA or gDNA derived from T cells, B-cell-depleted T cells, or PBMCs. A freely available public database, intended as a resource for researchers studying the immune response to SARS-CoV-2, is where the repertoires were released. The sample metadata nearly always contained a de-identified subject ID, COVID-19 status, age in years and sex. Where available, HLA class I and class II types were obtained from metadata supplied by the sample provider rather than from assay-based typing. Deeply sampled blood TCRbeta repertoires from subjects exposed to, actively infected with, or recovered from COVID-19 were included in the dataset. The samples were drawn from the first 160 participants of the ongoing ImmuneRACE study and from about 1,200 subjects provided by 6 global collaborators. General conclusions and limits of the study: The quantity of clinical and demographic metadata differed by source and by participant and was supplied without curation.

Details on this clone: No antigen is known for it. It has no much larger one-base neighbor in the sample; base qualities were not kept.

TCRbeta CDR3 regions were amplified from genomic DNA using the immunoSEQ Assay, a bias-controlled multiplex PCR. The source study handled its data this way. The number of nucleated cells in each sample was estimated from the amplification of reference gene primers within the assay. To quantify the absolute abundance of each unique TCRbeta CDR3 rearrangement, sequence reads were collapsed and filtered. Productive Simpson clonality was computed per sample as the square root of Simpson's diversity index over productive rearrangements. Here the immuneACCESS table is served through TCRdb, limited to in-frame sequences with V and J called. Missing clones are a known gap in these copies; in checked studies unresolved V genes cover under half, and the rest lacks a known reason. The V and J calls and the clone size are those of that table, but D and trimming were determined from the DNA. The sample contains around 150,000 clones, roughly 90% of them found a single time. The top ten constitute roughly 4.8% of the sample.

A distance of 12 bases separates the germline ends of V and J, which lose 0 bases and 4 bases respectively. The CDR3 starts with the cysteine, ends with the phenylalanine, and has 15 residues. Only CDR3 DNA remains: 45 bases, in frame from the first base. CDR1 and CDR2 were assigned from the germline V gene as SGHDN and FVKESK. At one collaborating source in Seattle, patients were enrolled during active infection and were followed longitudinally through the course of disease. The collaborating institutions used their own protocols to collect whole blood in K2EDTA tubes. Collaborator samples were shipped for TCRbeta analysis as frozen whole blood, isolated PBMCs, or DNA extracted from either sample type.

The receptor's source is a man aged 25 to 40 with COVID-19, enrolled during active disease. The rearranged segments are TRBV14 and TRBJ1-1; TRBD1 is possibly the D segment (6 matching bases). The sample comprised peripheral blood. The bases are TGTGCCAGCAGCCAAGATTCAGGGGCTGGCACTGAAGCTTTCTTT. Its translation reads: CASSQDSGAGTEAFF.